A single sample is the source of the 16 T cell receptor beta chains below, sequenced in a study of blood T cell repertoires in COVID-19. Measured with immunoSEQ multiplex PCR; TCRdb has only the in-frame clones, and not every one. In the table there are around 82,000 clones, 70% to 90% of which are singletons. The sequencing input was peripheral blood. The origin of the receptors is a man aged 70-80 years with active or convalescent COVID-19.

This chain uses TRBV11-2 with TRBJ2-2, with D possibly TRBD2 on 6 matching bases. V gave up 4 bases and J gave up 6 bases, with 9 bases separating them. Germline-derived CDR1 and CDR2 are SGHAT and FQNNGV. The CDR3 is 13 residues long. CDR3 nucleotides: TGTGCCAGCAGCTCCTGGGGGGCCGGGGAGCTGTTTTTT. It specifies CASSSWGAGELFF.

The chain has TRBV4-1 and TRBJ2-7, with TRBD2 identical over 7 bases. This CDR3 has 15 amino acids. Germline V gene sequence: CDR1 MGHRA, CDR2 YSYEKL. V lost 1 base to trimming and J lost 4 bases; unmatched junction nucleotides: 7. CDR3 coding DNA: TGCGCCAGCAGCCAAGCCGGGGGGAAGTGGTACGAGCAGTACTTC. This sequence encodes CASSQAGGKWYEQYF.

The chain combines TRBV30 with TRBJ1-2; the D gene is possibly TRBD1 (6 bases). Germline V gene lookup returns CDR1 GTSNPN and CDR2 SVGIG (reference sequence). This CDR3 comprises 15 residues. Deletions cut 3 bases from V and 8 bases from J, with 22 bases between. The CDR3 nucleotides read TGTGCCTGGAGGCGTAATCTGGTTGGGGGCGGGGGCTACACCTTC. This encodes CAWRRNLVGGGGYTF. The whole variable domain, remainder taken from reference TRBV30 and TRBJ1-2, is SQTIHQWPATLVQPVGSPLSLECTVEGTSNPNLYWYRQAAGRGLQLLFYSVGIGQISSEVPQNLSASRPQDRQFILSSKKLLLSDSGFYLCAWRRNLVGGGGYTFGSGTRLTVV.

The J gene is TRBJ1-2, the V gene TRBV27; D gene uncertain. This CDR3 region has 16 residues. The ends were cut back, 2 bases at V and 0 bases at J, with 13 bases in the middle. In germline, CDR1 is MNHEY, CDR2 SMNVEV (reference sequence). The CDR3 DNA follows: TGTGCCAGCAGTTTAACGAAGCAGCGTCCTAACTATGGCTACACCTTC. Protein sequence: CASSLTKQRPNYGYTF.

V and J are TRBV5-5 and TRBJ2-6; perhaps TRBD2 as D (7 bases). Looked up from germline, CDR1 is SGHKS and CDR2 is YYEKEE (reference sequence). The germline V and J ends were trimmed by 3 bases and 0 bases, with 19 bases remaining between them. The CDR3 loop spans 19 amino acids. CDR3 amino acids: CASSWGRGTSYSGANVLTF. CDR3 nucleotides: TGTGCCAGCAGCTGGGGGCGGGGGACATCTTACTCTGGGGCCAACGTCCTGACTTTC.

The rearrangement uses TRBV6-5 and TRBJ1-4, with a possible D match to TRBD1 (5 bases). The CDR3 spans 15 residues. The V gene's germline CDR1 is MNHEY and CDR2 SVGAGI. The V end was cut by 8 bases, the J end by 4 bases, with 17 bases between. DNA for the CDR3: TGTGCCAGCGGTTCTTTCAGGGTGCTTAATGAAAAACTGTTTTTT. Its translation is CASGSFRVLNEKLFF.

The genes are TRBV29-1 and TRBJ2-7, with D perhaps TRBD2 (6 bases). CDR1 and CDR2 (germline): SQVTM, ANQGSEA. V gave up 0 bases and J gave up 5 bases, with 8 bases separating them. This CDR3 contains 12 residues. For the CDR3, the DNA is TGCAGCGTTGAAGAGGCGGGGAACGAGCAGTACTTC. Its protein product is CSVEEAGNEQYF.

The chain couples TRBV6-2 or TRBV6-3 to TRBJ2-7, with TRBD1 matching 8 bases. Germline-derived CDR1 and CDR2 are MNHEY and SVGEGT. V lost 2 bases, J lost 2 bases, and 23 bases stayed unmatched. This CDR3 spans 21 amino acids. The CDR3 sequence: CASSYDKRRDPKTGVPYEQYF. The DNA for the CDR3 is TGTGCCAGCAGTTACGATAAGAGGAGAGACCCAAAGACAGGGGTCCCCTACGAGCAGTACTTC.

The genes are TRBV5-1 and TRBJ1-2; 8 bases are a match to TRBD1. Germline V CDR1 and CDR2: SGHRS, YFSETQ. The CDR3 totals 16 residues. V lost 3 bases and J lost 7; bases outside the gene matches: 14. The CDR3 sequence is CASSSPERGQGSGYTF. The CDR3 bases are TGCGCCAGCAGCTCTCCCGAGCGAGGACAGGGAAGTGGCTACACCTTC. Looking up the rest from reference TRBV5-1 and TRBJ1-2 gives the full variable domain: KAGVTQTPRYLIKTRGQQVTLSCSPISGHRSVSWYQQTPGQGLQFLFEYFSETQRNKGNFPGRFSGRQFSNSRSEMNVSTLELGDSALYLCASSSPERGQGSGYTFGSGTRLTVV.

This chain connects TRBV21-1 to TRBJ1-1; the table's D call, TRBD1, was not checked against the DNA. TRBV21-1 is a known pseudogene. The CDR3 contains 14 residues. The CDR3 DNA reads TGTGCCAGCAGCAAGGGTACAGAGAACACTGAAGCTTTCTTT. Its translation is CASSKGTENTEAFF.

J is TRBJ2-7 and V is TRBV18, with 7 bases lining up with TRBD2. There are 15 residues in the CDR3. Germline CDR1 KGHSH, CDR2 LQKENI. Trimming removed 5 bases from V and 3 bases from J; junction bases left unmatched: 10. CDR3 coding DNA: TGTGCCAGCTCAGCGGGAAGCGGGACGAACTACGAGCAGTACTTC. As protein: CASSAGSGTNYEQYF. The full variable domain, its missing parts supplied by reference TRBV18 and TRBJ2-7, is NAGVMQNPRHLVRRRGQEARLRCSPMKGHSHVYWYRQLPEEGLKFMVYLQKENIIDESGMPKERFSAEFPKEGPSILRIQQVVRGDSAAYFCASSAGSGTNYEQYFGPGTRLTVT.

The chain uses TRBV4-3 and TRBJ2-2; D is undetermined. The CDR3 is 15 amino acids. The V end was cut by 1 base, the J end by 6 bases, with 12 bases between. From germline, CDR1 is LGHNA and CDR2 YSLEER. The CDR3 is CASSQGGPLAGELFF. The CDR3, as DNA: TGCGCCAGCAGCCAAGGAGGCCCCCTGGCCGGGGAGCTGTTTTTT.

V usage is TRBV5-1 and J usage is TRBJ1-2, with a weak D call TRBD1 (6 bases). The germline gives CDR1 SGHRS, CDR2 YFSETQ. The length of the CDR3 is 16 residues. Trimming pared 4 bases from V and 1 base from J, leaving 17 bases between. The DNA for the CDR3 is TGCGCCAGCAGCGTGAAATCCGGGACAAGTAACTATGGCTACACCTTC. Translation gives CASSVKSGTSNYGYTF.

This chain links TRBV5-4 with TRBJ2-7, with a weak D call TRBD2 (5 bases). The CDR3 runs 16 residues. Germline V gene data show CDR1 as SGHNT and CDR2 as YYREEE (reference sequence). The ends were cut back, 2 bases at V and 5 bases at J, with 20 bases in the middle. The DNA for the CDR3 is TGTGCCAGCAGCTTTGGAGCGGCCCGCGCGGCCCACGAGCAGTACTTC. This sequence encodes CASSFGAARAAHEQYF.

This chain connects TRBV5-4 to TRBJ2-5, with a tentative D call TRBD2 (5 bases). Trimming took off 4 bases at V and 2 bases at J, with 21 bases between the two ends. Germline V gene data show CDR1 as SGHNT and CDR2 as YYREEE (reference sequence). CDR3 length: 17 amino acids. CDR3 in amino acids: CASSQRLGKGPQETQYF. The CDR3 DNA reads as TGTGCCAGCAGCCAGCGGCTAGGGAAGGGTCCACAAGAGACCCAGTACTTC.

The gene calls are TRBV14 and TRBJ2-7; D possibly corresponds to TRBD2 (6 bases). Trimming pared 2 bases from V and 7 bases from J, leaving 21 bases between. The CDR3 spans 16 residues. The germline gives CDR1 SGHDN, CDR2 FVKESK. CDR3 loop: CASSQTLPGVLKEQYF. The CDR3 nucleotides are TGTGCCAGCAGCCAAACCCTCCCGGGGGTCCTTAAAGAGCAGTACTTC.